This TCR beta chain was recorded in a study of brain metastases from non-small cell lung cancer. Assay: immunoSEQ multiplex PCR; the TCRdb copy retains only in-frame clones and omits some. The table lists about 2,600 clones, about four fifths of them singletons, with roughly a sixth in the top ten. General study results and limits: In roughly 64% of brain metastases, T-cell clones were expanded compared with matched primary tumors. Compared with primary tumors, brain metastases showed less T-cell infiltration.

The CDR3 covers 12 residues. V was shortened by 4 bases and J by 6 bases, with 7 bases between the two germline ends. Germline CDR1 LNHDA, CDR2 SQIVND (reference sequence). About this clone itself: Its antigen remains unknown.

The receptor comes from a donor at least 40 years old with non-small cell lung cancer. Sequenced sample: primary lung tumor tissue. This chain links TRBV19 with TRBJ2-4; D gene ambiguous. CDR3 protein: CASSTSGNIQYF. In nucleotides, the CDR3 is TGTGCCAGTAGTACCTCAGGAAACATTCAGTACTTC. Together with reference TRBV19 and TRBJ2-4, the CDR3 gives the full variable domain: DGGITQSPKYLFRKEGQNVTLSCEQNLNHDAMYWYRQDPGQGLRLIYYSQIVNDFQKGDIAEGYSVSREKKESFPLTVTSAQKNPTAFYLCASSTSGNIQYFGAGTRLSVL.